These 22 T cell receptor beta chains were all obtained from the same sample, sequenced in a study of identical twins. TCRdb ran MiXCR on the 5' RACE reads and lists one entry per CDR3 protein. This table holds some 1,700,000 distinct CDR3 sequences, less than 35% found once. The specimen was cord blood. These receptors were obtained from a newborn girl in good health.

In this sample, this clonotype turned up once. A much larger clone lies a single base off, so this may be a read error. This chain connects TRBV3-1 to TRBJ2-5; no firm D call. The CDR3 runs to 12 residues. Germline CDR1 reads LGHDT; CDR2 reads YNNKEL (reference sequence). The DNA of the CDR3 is TGTGCCAGCAGGGGGTGGCGGAATGAGCAGTGCTTC. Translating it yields CASRGWRNEQCF.

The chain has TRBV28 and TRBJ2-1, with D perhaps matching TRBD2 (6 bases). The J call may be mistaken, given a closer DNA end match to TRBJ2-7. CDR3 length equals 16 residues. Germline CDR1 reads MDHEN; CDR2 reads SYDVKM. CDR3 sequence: CASSSRWGDPYNEQYF. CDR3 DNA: TGTGCCAGCAGTTCCCGTTGGGGGGACCCCTACAATGAGCAGTACTTC.

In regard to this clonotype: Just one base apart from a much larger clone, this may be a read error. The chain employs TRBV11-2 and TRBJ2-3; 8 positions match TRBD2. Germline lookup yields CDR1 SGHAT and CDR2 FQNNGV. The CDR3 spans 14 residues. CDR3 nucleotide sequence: TGTGCCAGCAGCTTTGGTTTTAGCGGGGACACGCGGTATTTT. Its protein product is CASSFGFSGDTRYF. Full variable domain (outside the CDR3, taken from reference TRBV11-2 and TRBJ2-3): EAGVAQSPRYKIIEKRQSVAFWCNPISGHATLYWYQQILGQGPKLLIQFQNNGVVDDSQLPKDRFSAERLKGVDSTLKIQPAKLEDSAVYLCASSFGFSGDTRYFGPGTRLTVL.

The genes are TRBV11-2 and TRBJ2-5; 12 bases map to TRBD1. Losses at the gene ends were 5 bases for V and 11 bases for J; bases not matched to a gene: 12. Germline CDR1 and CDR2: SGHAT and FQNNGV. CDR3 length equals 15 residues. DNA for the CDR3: TGTGCCAGCAGCGCGTACCGGGACAGGGGGCAAGAGCAGTACTTC. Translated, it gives CASSAYRDRGQEQYF.

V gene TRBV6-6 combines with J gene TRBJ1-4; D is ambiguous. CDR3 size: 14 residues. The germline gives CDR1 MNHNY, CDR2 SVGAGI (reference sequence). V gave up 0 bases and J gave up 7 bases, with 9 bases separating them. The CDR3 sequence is CASSYSETPEKLFF. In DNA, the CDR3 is TGTGCCAGCAGTTACTCGGAGACACCTGAAAAACTGTTTTTT.

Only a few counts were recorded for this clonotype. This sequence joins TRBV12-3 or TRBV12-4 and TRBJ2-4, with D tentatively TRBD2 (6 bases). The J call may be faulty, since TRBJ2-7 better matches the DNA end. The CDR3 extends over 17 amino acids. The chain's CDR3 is CASSPWEVIDPPYEQYF. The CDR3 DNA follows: TGTGCCAGCAGCCCCTGGGAGGTGATAGACCCACCCTACGAGCAGTACTTC.

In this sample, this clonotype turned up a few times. The CDR3: CAITAGETQYF. CDR3 coding DNA: TGTGCCATCACAGCGGGGGAGACCCAGTACTTC. The J gene is TRBJ2-5, the V gene TRBV10-3; 7 nucleotides align to TRBD2. Per the germline V gene, CDR1 is ENHRY and CDR2 is SYGVKD. The CDR3 has 11 residues. The V gene end was trimmed by 7 bases and the J gene end by 5 bases; junction bases not matched to a gene: 1.

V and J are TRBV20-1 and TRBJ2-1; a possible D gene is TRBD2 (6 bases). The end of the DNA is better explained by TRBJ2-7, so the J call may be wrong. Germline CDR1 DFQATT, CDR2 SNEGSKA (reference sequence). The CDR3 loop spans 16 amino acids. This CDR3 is CSASASETSSYNEQYF. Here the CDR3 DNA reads TGCAGTGCTAGCGCTAGCGAGACAAGCTCCTACAATGAGCAGTACTTC.

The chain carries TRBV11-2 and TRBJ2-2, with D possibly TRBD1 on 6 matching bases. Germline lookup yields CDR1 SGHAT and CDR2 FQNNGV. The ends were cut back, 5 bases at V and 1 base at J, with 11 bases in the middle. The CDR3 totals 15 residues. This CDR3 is CASSPDRWNTGELFF. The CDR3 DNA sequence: TGTGCCAGCAGCCCGGACAGATGGAACACCGGGGAGCTGTTTTTT.

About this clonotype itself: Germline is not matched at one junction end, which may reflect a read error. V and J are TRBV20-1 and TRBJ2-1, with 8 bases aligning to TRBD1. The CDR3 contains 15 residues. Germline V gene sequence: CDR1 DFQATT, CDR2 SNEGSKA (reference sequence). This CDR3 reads CSAGETGGSYNEQFF. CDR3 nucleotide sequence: TGCAGTGCTGGAGAAACAGGGGGCTCCTACAATGAGCAGTTCTTC.

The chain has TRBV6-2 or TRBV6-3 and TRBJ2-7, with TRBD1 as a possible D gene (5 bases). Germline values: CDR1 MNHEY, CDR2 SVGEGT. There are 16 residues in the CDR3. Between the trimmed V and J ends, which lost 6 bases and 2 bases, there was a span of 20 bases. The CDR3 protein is CASSYGSGLRTYEQYF. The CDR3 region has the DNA TGTGCCAGCAGCTACGGGTCAGGGTTGCGTACCTACGAGCAGTACTTC.

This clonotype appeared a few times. The CDR3 loop is CASSYSTQGRGGYTF. The CDR3 DNA reads TGTGCCAGCAGTTACTCGACACAGGGCCGGGGGGGCTACACCTTC. The chain employs TRBV6-5 and TRBJ1-2; D possibly corresponds to TRBD1 (6 bases). Between the trimmed V and J ends, which lost 0 bases and 8 bases, there was a span of 16 bases. The CDR3 sequence is 15 residues long. Germline V gene lookup returns CDR1 MNHEY and CDR2 SVGAGI.

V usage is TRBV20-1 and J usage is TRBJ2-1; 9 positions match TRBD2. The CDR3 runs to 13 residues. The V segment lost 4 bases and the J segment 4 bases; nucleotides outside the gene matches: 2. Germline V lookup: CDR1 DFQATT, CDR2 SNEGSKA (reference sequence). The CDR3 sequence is CSAMAGGYNEQFF. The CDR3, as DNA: TGCAGTGCTATGGCGGGAGGGTACAATGAGCAGTTCTTC.

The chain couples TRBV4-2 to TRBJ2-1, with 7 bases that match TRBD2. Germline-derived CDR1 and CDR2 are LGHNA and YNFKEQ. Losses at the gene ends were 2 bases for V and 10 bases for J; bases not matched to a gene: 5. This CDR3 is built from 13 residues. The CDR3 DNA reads TGTGCCAGCAGCCAAAGTATAGCGGGCGAGCAGTTCTTC. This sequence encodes CASSQSIAGEQFF.

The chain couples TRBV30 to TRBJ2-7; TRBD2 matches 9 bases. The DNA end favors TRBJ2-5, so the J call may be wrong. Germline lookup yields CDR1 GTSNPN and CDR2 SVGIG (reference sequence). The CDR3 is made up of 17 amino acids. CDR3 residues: CACLPGLASRGQETQYF. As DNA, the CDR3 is TGTGCCTGCCTCCCGGGACTAGCTTCGCGAGGGCAAGAGACCCAGTACTTC.

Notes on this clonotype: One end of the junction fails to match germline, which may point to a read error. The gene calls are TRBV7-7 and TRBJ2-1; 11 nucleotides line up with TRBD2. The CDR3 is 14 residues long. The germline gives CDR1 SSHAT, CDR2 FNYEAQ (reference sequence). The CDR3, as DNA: TGTGCTAGCAGCTTGACTAGCGGGACCCAGGAGCAGTTCTTC. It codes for CASSLTSGTQEQFF. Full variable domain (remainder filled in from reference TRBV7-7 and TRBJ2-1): GAGVSQSPRYKVTKRGQDVTLRCDPISSHATLYWYQQALGQGPEFLTYFNYEAQPDKSGLPSDRFSAERPEGSISTLTIQRTEQRDSAMYRCASSLTSGTQEQFFGPGTRLTVL.

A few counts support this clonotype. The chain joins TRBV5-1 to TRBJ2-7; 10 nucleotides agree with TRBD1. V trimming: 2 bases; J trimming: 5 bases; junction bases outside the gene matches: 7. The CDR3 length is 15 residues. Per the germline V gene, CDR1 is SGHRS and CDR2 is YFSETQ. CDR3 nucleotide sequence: TGCGCCAGCAGCTTACCTGGGACAGGGGTACACGAGCAGTACTTC. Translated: CASSLPGTGVHEQYF.

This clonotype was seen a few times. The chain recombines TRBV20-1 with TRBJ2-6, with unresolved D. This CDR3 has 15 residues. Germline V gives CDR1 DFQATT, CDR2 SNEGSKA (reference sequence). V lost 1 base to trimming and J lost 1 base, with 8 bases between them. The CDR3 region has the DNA TGCAGTGCTAGAGGGCAGATATCTGGGGCCAACGTCCTGACTTTC. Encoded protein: CSARGQISGANVLTF.

DNA for the CDR3: TGCGCCAGCAGCTGCCAAACAGAGACCCAGTACTTC. It codes for CASSCQTETQYF. The gene calls are TRBV5-1 and TRBJ2-5; no clear D gene. The CDR3 runs 12 residues. The V gene's germline CDR1 is SGHRS and CDR2 YFSETQ. V was cut by 3 bases and J by 4 bases, with 7 bases left in between.

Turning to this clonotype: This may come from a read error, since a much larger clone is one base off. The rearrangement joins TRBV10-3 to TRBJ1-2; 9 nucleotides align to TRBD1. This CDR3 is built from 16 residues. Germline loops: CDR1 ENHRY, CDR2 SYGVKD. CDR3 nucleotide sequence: TGTGCCATCAGTACAGGGGGCGAGGGGACTAACTATTGCTACACCTTC. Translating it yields CAISTGGEGTNYCYTF.

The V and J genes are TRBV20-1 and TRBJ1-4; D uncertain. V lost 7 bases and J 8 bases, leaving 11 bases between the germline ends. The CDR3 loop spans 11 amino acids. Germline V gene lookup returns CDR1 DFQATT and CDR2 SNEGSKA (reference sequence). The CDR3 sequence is CSVPYYEKLFF. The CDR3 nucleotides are TGCAGTGTCCCCTACTACGAAAAACTGTTTTTT.

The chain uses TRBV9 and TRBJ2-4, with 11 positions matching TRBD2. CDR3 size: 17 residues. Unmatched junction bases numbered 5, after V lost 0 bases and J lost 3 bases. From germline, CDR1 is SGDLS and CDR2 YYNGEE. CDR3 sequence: CASSVGLAGGLKNIQYF. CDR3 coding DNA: TGTGCCAGCAGCGTAGGTCTAGCGGGGGGTCTCAAAAACATTCAGTACTTC.